Listed below are T cell receptor beta chains from one sample, sequenced in a study of shared clonotypes between healthy human individuals. This table comes from immunoSEQ multiplex PCR, and its TCRdb copy is limited to in-frame clones, with some not included. The sample has hundreds of thousands of clones, 74% seen once. Source material: memory CD4+ T cells sorted from blood. Receptors originate from a woman younger than 45 in good health. The CDR3 runs from the conserved cysteine through the conserved F or W. D genes are given only for firm matches. Not all rows give a size; the values are once, few, many and, for expanded clones, a class.

j_call,d_call,v_call,clone_size,cdr3_aa,cdr3_nt
TRBJ2-1,TRBD1,TRBV6-6,.,CASTRGQYNEQFF,TGTGCCAGCACAAGGGGGCAATACAATGAGCAGTTCTTC
TRBJ2-3,.,TRBV18,.,CASSEQMGLDTDTQYF,TGTGCCAGCTCAGAACAAATGGGACTCGACACAGATACGCAGTATTTT
TRBJ2-3,.,TRBV5-4,few,CASSLPTVGVSTDTQYF,TGTGCCAGCAGCCTCCCAACAGTGGGGGTAAGCACAGATACGCAGTATTTT
TRBJ2-7,TRBD2,TRBV18,.,CASSVLAGGPRDEQYF,TGTGCCAGCTCAGTACTAGCGGGAGGGCCGAGGGACGAGCAGTACTTC
TRBJ2-1,.,TRBV2,.,CASSAVRGQGYNEQFF,TGTGCCAGCAGTGCTGTAAGGGGACAAGGCTACAATGAGCAGTTCTTC
TRBJ2-3,.,TRBV9,.,CASSVGLSLTPGQYF,TGTGCCAGCAGCGTAGGACTATCTTTGACCCCAGGACAGTATTTT
TRBJ2-7,.,TRBV10-3,.,CAISESSGDWNEQYF,TGTGCCATCAGTGAGTCGTCAGGGGATTGGAACGAGCAGTACTTC
TRBJ1-2,.,TRBV6-5,.,CASSYSRTAWGYTF,TGTGCCAGCAGTTACTCCAGGACCGCGTGGGGCTACACCTTC
TRBJ2-3,TRBD1,TRBV6-1,.,CASSTRQGSDTQYF,TGTGCCAGCAGTACCCGACAGGGTTCAGATACGCAGTATTTT
TRBJ2-5,.,TRBV5-6,.,CASSLGAREWETQYF,TGTGCCAGCAGCTTGGGGGCTAGAGAGTGGGAGACCCAGTACTTC
TRBJ2-1,.,TRBV27,many,CASSLVSDVRWEQFF,TGTGCCAGCAGTTTAGTAAGCGATGTTAGATGGGAGCAGTTCTTC
TRBJ2-5,TRBD2,TRBV11-2,.,CASSLVVAGQETQYF,TGTGCCAGCAGCTTAGTTGTAGCGGGACAAGAGACCCAGTACTTC
TRBJ1-4,.,TRBV18,.,CASSPTTKETNEKLFF,TGTGCCAGCTCACCGACGACAAAGGAGACTAATGAAAAACTGTTTTTT
TRBJ1-2,.,TRBV18,.,CASSPRAADGYTF,TGTGCCAGCTCACCCCGCGCGGCCGATGGCTACACCTTC
TRBJ2-3,.,TRBV5-1,.,CASSPYFPPDTQYF,TGCGCCAGCAGCCCTTATTTTCCTCCAGATACGCAGTATTTT
TRBJ1-5,TRBD1,TRBV5-6,.,CASRVDRVNQPQHF,TGTGCCAGCAGGGTAGACAGGGTCAATCAGCCCCAGCATTTT
TRBJ2-7,.,TRBV29-1,.,CSGRDTAYEQYF,TGCAGCGGCCGGGACACGGCCTACGAGCAGTACTTC
TRBJ2-7,.,TRBV7-2,few,CASSLQGKDEQYF,TGTGCCAGCAGCCTACAGGGAAAGGACGAGCAGTACTTC
TRBJ2-1,.,TRBV19,few,CASSIGGTYNEQFF,TGTGCCAGTAGTATCGGCGGGACCTACAATGAGCAGTTCTTC
TRBJ1-5,.,TRBV19,many,CASRKGLGNQPQHF,TGTGCCAGTAGGAAAGGCTTAGGCAATCAGCCCCAGCATTTT
TRBJ2-1,.,TRBV27,.,CASRGGGAGVNNEQFF,TGTGCCAGCAGAGGAGGGGGGGCGGGAGTCAACAATGAGCAGTTCTTC
TRBJ2-7,TRBD1,TRBV5-1,.,CASSLPTGQGYEQYF,TGCGCCAGCAGCTTACCAACCGGACAGGGGTACGAGCAGTACTTC
TRBJ2-1,.,TRBV28,.,CASSSGGVRNEQFF,TGTGCCAGCAGTTCTGGGGGAGTAAGGAATGAGCAGTTCTTC
TRBJ2-1,TRBD1,TRBV28,.,CASSSPTGPGQFF,TGTGCCAGCAGTTCCCCGACAGGGCCGGGGCAGTTCTTC
TRBJ1-1,.,TRBV27,.,CASSSRRYTEAFF,TGTGCCAGCAGTTCGAGACGGTACACTGAAGCTTTCTTT
TRBJ2-5,TRBD2,TRBV6-1,.,CASSEGVGLAGLQETQYF,TGTGCCAGCAGTGAAGGGGTTGGACTAGCGGGCCTCCAAGAGACCCAGTACTTC
TRBJ1-4,.,TRBV7-9,.,CASSLGAIKLFF,TGTGCCAGCAGCTTAGGGGCCATAAAACTGTTTTTT
TRBJ2-7,.,TRBV21-1,.,CASSKGEVAGASYEQYF,TGTGCCAGCAGCAAAGGAGAAGTAGCGGGAGCCTCCTACGAGCAGTACTTC
TRBJ1-5,.,TRBV19,.,CASSGSQGQPQHF,TGTGCCAGTAGTGGCTCCCAGGGACAGCCCCAGCATTTT
TRBJ2-1,.,TRBV18,few,CASSPATSNEQFF,TGTGCCAGCTCACCAGCGACGAGCAATGAGCAGTTCTTC
TRBJ1-1,.,TRBV4-1,many,CASSRPGTPPFF,TGCGCCAGCAGCCGACCCGGGACACCTCCTTTCTTT